What follows are 22 T cell receptor beta chains derived from one specimen sequenced in a study of blood T cell repertoires in COVID-19. Assay: immunoSEQ multiplex PCR; the TCRdb copy retains only in-frame clones and omits some. The data contain roughly 570,000 clones, approximately 91% of them singletons. The specimen sequenced was peripheral blood. Receptors were obtained from a woman between 45 and 65 years old with COVID-19, enrolled during active disease.

The J gene is TRBJ1-1, the V gene TRBV6-5; a possible D gene is TRBD1 (6 bases). Germline V lookup: CDR1 MNHEY, CDR2 SVGAGI. The CDR3 runs 14 residues. Trimming shortened V by 8 bases and J by 10 bases, and 23 bases separated the two germline ends. The CDR3 protein is CASARGAAWTGAFF. CDR3 coding DNA: TGTGCCAGCGCCAGGGGAGCAGCCTGGACGGGAGCTTTCTTT.

The V and J genes are TRBV6-5 and TRBJ2-1, with TRBD1 identical over 8 bases. Germline V gene lookup returns CDR1 MNHEY and CDR2 SVGAGI. The V segment lost 5 bases and the J segment 7 bases; nucleotides outside the gene matches: 10. There are 15 residues in the CDR3. CDR3 amino acids: CASSLDRGPLNEQFF. The CDR3 DNA follows: TGTGCCAGCAGTCTCGACAGGGGCCCTTTAAATGAGCAGTTCTTC.

The chain joins TRBV5-5 to TRBJ1-2, with D unresolved. V lost 4 bases to trimming and J lost 2 bases, with 18 bases between them. The CDR3 runs to 16 residues. Germline CDR1 reads SGHKS; CDR2 reads YYEKEE (reference sequence). The chain's CDR3 is CASSREVSTRNYGYTF. For the CDR3, the DNA is TGTGCCAGCAGCCGGGAGGTGTCCACGCGGAACTATGGCTACACCTTC.

The rearrangement uses TRBV5-1 and TRBJ2-7, with 7 bases lining up with TRBD1. The CDR3 runs 15 residues. Germline V CDR1 and CDR2: SGHRS, YFSETQ. V was pared by 0 bases and J by 4 bases, with 7 bases of the junction left unmatched. CDR3 DNA: TGCGCCAGCAGCTTGGCAAAGGGGGCGGGTTACGAGCAGTACTTC. It specifies CASSLAKGAGYEQYF.

The chain couples TRBV5-8 to TRBJ2-5; TRBD2 matches at 8 bases. Looked up from germline, CDR1 is SGHTS and CDR2 is YDEGEE. J gave up 0 bases and V 2 bases, and 6 bases lay outside the gene matches. This CDR3 spans 16 amino acids. The CDR3 DNA sequence: TGTGCCAGCAGCTTCTTCGGGGGGGGGTACCAAGAGACCCAGTACTTC. Translating gives CASSFFGGGYQETQYF. Full variable domain (outside the CDR3, taken from reference TRBV5-8 and TRBJ2-5): EAGVTQSPTHLIKTRGQQATLRCSPISGHTSVYWYQQALGLGLQFLLWYDEGEERNRGNFPPRFSGRQFPNYSSELNVNALELEDSALYLCASSFFGGGYQETQYFGPGTRLLVL.

This clone came up once. The rearrangement joins TRBV3-1 (or the pseudogene TRBV3-2) to TRBJ1-2; D might be TRBD1 (6 bases). Germline V lookup: CDR1 LGHDT, CDR2 YNNKEL (reference sequence). Trimming left V 1 base short and J 5 bases short, with 14 bases between. CDR3 size: 15 residues. This CDR3 is CASSQGRGKGYGYTF. Here the CDR3 DNA reads TGTGCCAGCAGCCAAGGAAGGGGGAAAGGGTATGGCTACACCTTC.

This clone has a single count. This sequence joins TRBV5-1 and TRBJ2-7; D possibly corresponds to TRBD2 (7 bases). Germline CDR1 is SGHRS and CDR2 is YFSETQ. V was trimmed by 0 bases and J by 6 bases, leaving 13 bases between them. The CDR3 length is 14 residues. The CDR3 DNA is TGCGCCAGCAGCTTGGCCCCGGGGGGCAGCGAGCAGTACTTC. It encodes CASSLAPGGSEQYF.

The V call is TRBV7-8, the J call TRBJ2-3; D is uncertain. CDR1 and CDR2 from the germline V gene are SGHVS and FQNEAQ. The CDR3 has 12 residues. Trimming cost V 5 bases and J 4 bases, with 7 bases left between them. The CDR3 DNA reads as TGTGCCAGCAGCCGTATCGCAGATACGCAGTATTTT. Amino acid sequence: CASSRIADTQYF.

The J gene is TRBJ1-3, the V gene TRBV29-1, with no clear D. V was shortened by 6 bases and J by 2 bases, with 8 bases between the two germline ends. This CDR3 contains 12 residues. Germline V gene data show CDR1 as SQVTM and CDR2 as ANQGSEA. The CDR3 DNA sequence: TGCAGCGTCTCAGACACTGGAAACACCATATATTTT. Its translation: CSVSDTGNTIYF.

The chain employs TRBV3-1 (or the pseudogene TRBV3-2) and TRBJ2-3, with 11 bases fitting TRBD2. Germline V gives CDR1 LGHDT, CDR2 YNNKEL (reference sequence). The CDR3 is 16 residues long. The J segment lost 7 bases and the V segment lost 0 bases, leaving 6 bases of the junction unmatched. CDR3 sequence reads: CASSQDVASGGYTQYF. The CDR3 region has the DNA TGTGCCAGCAGCCAAGATGTGGCTAGCGGGGGGTATACGCAGTATTTT.

Concerning this clone itself: This sample also contains other DNA sequences that code for the same CDR3. The chain links TRBV3-1 (or the pseudogene TRBV3-2) to TRBJ1-5; the D gene is possibly TRBD1 (5 bases). The CDR3 has 13 amino acids. Between the trimmed V and J ends, which lost 0 bases and 6 bases, there was a span of 6 bases. Per germline, CDR1 LGHDT and CDR2 YNNKEL (reference sequence). CDR3 nucleotides: TGTGCCAGCAGCCAAGACCAGGGTCAGCCCCAGCATTTT. This sequence encodes CASSQDQGQPQHF.

The J gene is TRBJ1-1, the V gene TRBV18; 8 nucleotides match TRBD1. With 0 bases clipped from V and 7 bases from J, the junction kept 4 bases outside the gene matches. The CDR3 has 14 amino acids. Germline V gives CDR1 KGHSH, CDR2 LQKENI. In DNA, the CDR3 is TGTGCCAGCTCACCACCGACAGGGGAGGATGAAGCTTTCTTT. Its protein is CASSPPTGEDEAFF.

V and J are TRBV9 and TRBJ2-3; D ambiguous. The length of the CDR3 is 12 residues. The germline V gene has CDR1 SGDLS and CDR2 YYNGEE. V gave up 4 bases and J gave up 3 bases, with 6 bases separating them. The CDR3 DNA reads as TGTGCCAGCAGCTTACTGACAGATACGCAGTATTTT. This encodes CASSLLTDTQYF.

Here the CDR3 reads CACLGRNTEAFF. The CDR3 DNA follows: TGTGCCTGCCTCGGTAGGAACACTGAAGCTTTCTTT. The chain carries TRBV30 and TRBJ1-1; D is unresolved. V was cut by 6 bases and J by 1 base, with 9 bases left in between. Per the germline V gene, CDR1 is GTSNPN and CDR2 is SVGIG (reference sequence). This CDR3 has 12 residues.

V usage is TRBV6-5 and J usage is TRBJ1-6, with 8 bases that match TRBD1. Unmatched junction bases numbered 5, after V lost 6 bases and J lost 7 bases. This CDR3 region has 14 residues. CDR1 is MNHEY and CDR2 is SVGAGI in the germline V gene. CDR3 nucleotides: TGTGCCAGCAGCAGACAGGGGAAAAATTCACCCCTCCACTTT. This gives the protein CASSRQGKNSPLHF.

The V and J genes are TRBV5-5 and TRBJ1-5; 7 bases line up with TRBD1. Germline values: CDR1 SGHKS, CDR2 YYEKEE (reference sequence). This CDR3 has 16 amino acids. Unmatched junction bases numbered 7, after V lost 1 base and J lost 3 bases. The CDR3 nucleotides are TGTGCCAGCAGCTTGATCCCAACAGGGGCCAATCAGCCCCAGCATTTT. Its translation: CASSLIPTGANQPQHF.

This clone appeared a few times. The rearrangement uses TRBV9 and TRBJ2-7, with TRBD2 as a possible D gene (7 bases). Trimming stripped 4 bases from V and 3 bases from J, with 32 bases between. Germline-derived CDR1 and CDR2 are SGDLS and YYNGEE. The CDR3 is 20 residues long. CDR3 residues: CASSKPRGAFSLSFFYEQYF. CDR3 sequence (DNA): TGTGCCAGCAGCAAACCCCGGGGGGCCTTTAGCCTTAGTTTTTTCTACGAGCAGTACTTC.

The V and J genes are TRBV4-1 and TRBJ2-4; TRBD2 aligns across 7 bases. The CDR3 totals 15 residues. Germline trimming cut 5 bases from V and 13 bases from J; bases unmatched to any gene: 17. Looked up from germline, CDR1 is MGHRA and CDR2 is YSYEKL. In DNA, the CDR3 is TGCGCCAGCAGCGAAGTTCAGGACGCGGGGGTCCCACAGTACTTC. The encoded protein is CASSEVQDAGVPQYF.

The V call is TRBV5-1, the J call TRBJ1-2; TRBD1 might be the D (6 bases). Trimming shortened V by 2 bases and J by 8 bases, and 10 bases separated the two germline ends. This CDR3 has 12 residues. CDR1 and CDR2 (germline): SGHRS, YFSETQ. The chain's CDR3 is CASSLDRQGYTF. The CDR3 nucleotides are TGCGCCAGCAGCTTAGACAGGCAGGGCTACACCTTC.

This chain's CDR3 is CASSQDRGREVRGGYTF. The CDR3 nucleotides read TGTGCCAGCAGCCAAGATCGGGGTAGGGAAGTTCGTGGTGGCTACACCTTC. The chain employs TRBV3-1 (or the pseudogene TRBV3-2) and TRBJ1-2; no reliable D call. Trimming left V 0 bases short and J 7 bases short, with 21 bases between. Germline V CDR1 and CDR2: LGHDT, YNNKEL (reference sequence). This CDR3 region has 17 residues.

The genes are TRBV7-6 and TRBJ1-4; TRBD1 matches 9 bases. Germline V lookup: CDR1 SGHVS, CDR2 FNYEAQ. The CDR3 sequence is 16 residues long. J gave up 1 base and V 3 bases, and 3 bases lay outside the gene matches. The DNA of the CDR3 is TGTGCCAGCAGCTTTCAGACAGGGGGAACTAATGAAAAACTGTTTTTT. It translates to CASSFQTGGTNEKLFF. Combining the CDR3 with reference TRBV7-6 and TRBJ1-4 gives the whole variable domain GAGVSQSPRYKVTKRGQDVALRCDPISGHVSLYWYRQALGQGPEFLTYFNYEAQQDKSGLPNDRFSAERPEGSISTLTIQRTEQRDSAMYRCASSFQTGGTNEKLFFGSGTQLSVL.

The chain combines TRBV7-3 with TRBJ2-2, with D tentatively TRBD2 (5 bases). Germline CDR1 is SGHTA and CDR2 is FQGTGA. V gave up 5 bases and J gave up 0 bases, with 13 bases separating them. The CDR3 spans 16 residues. In DNA, the CDR3 is TGTGCCAGCAGCCCGAGGACTGGATCGAACACCGGGGAGCTGTTTTTT. This codes for CASSPRTGSNTGELFF. The full variable domain, its missing parts supplied by reference TRBV7-3 and TRBJ2-2, is GAGVSQTPSNKVTEKGKYVELRCDPISGHTALYWYRQSLGQGPEFLIYFQGTGAADDSGLPNDRFFAVRPEGSVSTLKIQRTERGDSAVYLCASSPRTGSNTGELFFGEGSRLTVL.